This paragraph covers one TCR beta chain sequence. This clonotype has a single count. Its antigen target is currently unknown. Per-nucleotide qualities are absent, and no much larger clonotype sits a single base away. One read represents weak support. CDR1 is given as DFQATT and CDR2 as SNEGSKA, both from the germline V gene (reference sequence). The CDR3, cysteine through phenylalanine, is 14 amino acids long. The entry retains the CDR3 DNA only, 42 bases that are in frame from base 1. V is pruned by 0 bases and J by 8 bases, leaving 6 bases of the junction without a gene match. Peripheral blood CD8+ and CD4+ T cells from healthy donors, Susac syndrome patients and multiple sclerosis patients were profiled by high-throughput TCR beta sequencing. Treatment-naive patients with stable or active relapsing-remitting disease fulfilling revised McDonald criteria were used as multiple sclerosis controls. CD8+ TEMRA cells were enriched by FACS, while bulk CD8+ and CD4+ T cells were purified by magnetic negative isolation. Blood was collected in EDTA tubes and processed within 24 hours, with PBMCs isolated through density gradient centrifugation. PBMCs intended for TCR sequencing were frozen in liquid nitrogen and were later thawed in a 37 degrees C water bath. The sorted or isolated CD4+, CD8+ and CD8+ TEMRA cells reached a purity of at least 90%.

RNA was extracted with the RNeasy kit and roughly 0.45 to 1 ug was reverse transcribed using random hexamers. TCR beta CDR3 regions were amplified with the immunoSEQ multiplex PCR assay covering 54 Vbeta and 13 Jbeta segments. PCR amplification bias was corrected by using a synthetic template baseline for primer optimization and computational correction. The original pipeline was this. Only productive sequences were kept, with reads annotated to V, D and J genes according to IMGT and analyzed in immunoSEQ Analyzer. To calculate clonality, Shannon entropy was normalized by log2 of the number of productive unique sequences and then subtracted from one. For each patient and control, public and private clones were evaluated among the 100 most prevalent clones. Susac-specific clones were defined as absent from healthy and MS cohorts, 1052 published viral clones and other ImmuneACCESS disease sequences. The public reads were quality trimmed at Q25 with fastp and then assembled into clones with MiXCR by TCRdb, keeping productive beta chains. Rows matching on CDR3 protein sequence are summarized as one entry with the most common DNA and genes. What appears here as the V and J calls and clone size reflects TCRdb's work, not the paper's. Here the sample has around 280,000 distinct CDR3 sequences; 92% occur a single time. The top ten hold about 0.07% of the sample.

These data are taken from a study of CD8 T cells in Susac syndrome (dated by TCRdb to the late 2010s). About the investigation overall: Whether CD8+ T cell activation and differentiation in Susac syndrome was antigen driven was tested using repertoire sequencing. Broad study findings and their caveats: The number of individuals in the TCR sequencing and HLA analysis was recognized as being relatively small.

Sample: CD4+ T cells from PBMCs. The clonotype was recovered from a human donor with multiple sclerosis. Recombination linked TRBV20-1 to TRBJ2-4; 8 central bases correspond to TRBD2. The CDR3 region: CSARDPTSGHIQYF. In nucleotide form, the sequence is TGCAGTGCTAGAGATCCCACTAGCGGACACATTCAGTACTTC.